One sample yielded the 19 T cell receptor beta chains listed below, sequenced in a study of shared clonotypes between healthy human individuals. Produced via immunoSEQ multiplex PCR; TCRdb's table is partial and in-frame only. The data contain 1.4 million or so clones, approximately 98.5% of them singletons. The sample taken for sequencing was naive CD4+ T cells sorted from blood. Subset reported: CD45RA+ positively selected. The receptors shown here come from a man under 40 in good health.

V is TRBV7-9 and J is TRBJ2-5; D is uncertain. This CDR3 is built from 15 residues. Trimming left V 4 bases short and J 2 bases short, with 14 bases between. CDR1 and CDR2 from the germline V gene are SEHNR and FQNEAQ (reference sequence). The CDR3 DNA follows: TGTGCCAGCAGCTATAACGGGCTTACACAAGAGACCCAGTACTTC. As protein: CASSYNGLTQETQYF.

V usage is TRBV30 and J usage is TRBJ2-2; D uncertain. CDR1 and CDR2 (germline): GTSNPN, SVGIG (reference sequence). V shed 3 bases and J shed 2 bases, with 4 bases lying between them. This CDR3 has 12 amino acids. CDR3 coding DNA: TGTGCCTGGAGCCCCAACACCGGGGAGCTGTTTTTT. Protein product: CAWSPNTGELFF.

The chain recombines TRBV9 with TRBJ2-1; D possibly corresponds to TRBD1 (6 bases). The V gene's germline CDR1 is SGDLS and CDR2 YYNGEE. The CDR3 contains 16 residues. The V end lost 7 bases, the J end lost 0 bases, and 17 bases lay between the germline ends. The CDR3 region is CASSEGGISSYNEQFF. CDR3 DNA: TGTGCCAGCTCCGAAGGGGGTATAAGCTCCTACAATGAGCAGTTCTTC.

The chain is built from TRBV2 and TRBJ2-2; 7 nucleotides agree with TRBD1. From germline, CDR1 is SNHLY and CDR2 FYNNEI. With V trimmed by 6 bases and J by 0 bases, 10 bases remained unmatched. CDR3 size: 17 residues. CDR3 DNA sequence: TGTGCCAGCAGCACCACCCCCGGGACAGCGAACACCGGGGAGCTGTTTTTT. It codes for CASSTTPGTANTGELFF.

The chain has TRBV6-1 and TRBJ1-2, with D possibly being TRBD1 (6 bases). CDR3 size: 15 residues. V was trimmed by 1 base and J by 7 bases, leaving 16 bases between them. CDR1 MNHNS and CDR2 SASEGT come from the germline V gene. CDR3 nucleotides: TGTGCCAGCAGTGAAGGGTTGAACAGGGTAGTTGGCTACACCTTC. Residues: CASSEGLNRVVGYTF.

This chain joins TRBV20-1 and TRBJ2-1; no clear D gene. The CDR3 length is 11 residues. V was cut by 4 bases and J by 9 bases, with 10 bases left in between. In germline, CDR1 is DFQATT, CDR2 SNEGSKA (reference sequence). The CDR3 DNA reads TGCAGTGCTAACGGCGTCAGTGAGCAGTTCTTC. This sequence encodes CSANGVSEQFF.

The V and J genes are TRBV13 and TRBJ2-5; tentative D call: TRBD2 (6 bases). CDR1 is PRHDT, CDR2 FYEKMQ, per germline (reference sequence). CDR3 size: 15 residues. V dropped 7 bases and J dropped 0 bases, with 15 bases sitting between them. The CDR3 spells CASTHRDWYQETQYF. In nucleotides, the CDR3 is TGTGCCAGCACCCACCGGGACTGGTACCAAGAGACCCAGTACTTC.

This chain connects TRBV5-1 to TRBJ2-2, with D possibly TRBD2 on 5 matching bases. The length of the CDR3 is 14 residues. Germline values: CDR1 SGHRS, CDR2 YFSETQ. V was shortened by 0 bases and J by 6 bases, with 9 bases between the two germline ends. The CDR3 DNA reads as TGCGCCAGCAGCTTGGTAGGAGGAGCCGGGGAGCTGTTTTTT. It encodes CASSLVGGAGELFF.

The rearrangement uses TRBV27 and TRBJ2-2; 10 bases fit TRBD1. Germline V lookup: CDR1 MNHEY, CDR2 SMNVEV (reference sequence). The CDR3 extends over 17 amino acids. V shed 6 bases and J 5 bases; nucleotides not matched to a gene: 12. Here the CDR3 reads CASSVHKGQGRTGELFF. Here the CDR3 DNA reads TGTGCCAGCAGCGTACATAAGGGACAGGGGCGGACCGGGGAGCTGTTTTTT.

The gene calls are TRBV7-8 and TRBJ2-5, with 16 bases aligning to TRBD2. V dropped 1 base and J dropped 5; count of bases not matched to a gene: 16. This CDR3 has 21 residues. Germline V gene sequence: CDR1 SGHVS, CDR2 FQNEAQ. Here the CDR3 DNA reads TGTGCCAGCAGCTTAGGCCGTCGAGGGACTAGCGGGAGGGAAACCGGGGAGACCCAGTACTTC. This codes for CASSLGRRGTSGRETGETQYF.

V is TRBV7-9 and J is TRBJ2-5, with 7 bases aligning to TRBD1. Trimming took 5 bases from V and 2 from J; bases not matched to a gene: 14. Germline CDR1 reads SEHNR; CDR2 reads FQNEAQ (reference sequence). The CDR3 spans 17 residues. CDR3 residues: CASSLASRDRAQETQYF. CDR3 in DNA: TGTGCCAGCAGCCTGGCGTCTAGGGACAGAGCTCAAGAGACCCAGTACTTC.

The chain is built from TRBV7-2 and TRBJ2-3; unclear D gene. Looked up from germline, CDR1 is SGHTA and CDR2 is FQGNSA. CDR3 length: 17 residues. Trimming took off 5 bases at V and 0 bases at J, with 18 bases between the two ends. CDR3 sequence (DNA): TGTGCCAGCAGCCTGATCGGCACAGCCGCTAGCACAGATACGCAGTATTTT. Residues: CASSLIGTAASTDTQYF.

The chain uses TRBV5-1 and TRBJ2-3, with 9 nucleotides matching TRBD2. V shed 4 bases, J shed 2 bases, and the junction held 5 bases outside the gene matches. This CDR3 spans 15 amino acids. CDR1 is SGHRS, CDR2 YFSETQ, per germline. CDR3 amino acids: CASSGTSSPTDTQYF. CDR3 sequence (DNA): TGCGCCAGCAGCGGGACTAGCAGTCCCACAGATACGCAGTATTTT.

The V gene is TRBV5-4, the J gene TRBJ2-2; no clear D. Per the germline V gene, CDR1 is SGHNT and CDR2 is YYREEE (reference sequence). Trimming stripped 2 bases from V and 3 bases from J, with 8 bases between. The CDR3 covers 14 residues. Here the CDR3 reads CASSFAGYTGELFF. DNA of the CDR3: TGTGCCAGCAGCTTCGCCGGCTACACCGGGGAGCTGTTTTTT.

This chain links TRBV25-1 with TRBJ2-6; D remains ambiguous. This CDR3 has 14 residues. The V and J ends lost 4 bases and 0 bases respectively, with 4 bases between them. CDR1 and CDR2 (germline): MGHDK, SYGVNS. Here the CDR3 DNA reads TGTGCCAGCAGTGCCGACTCTGGGGCCAACGTCCTGACTTTC. This gives the protein CASSADSGANVLTF.

J is TRBJ2-7 and V is TRBV7-9, with 11 bases identical to TRBD1. The J call could be wrong; TRBJ2-4 is a better fit for the DNA end. The germline CDR1 and CDR2 sequences are SEHNR and FQNEAQ (reference sequence). This CDR3 contains 14 residues. CDR3 protein: CASSFTGTGGIQYF. The CDR3 bases are TGTGCCAGCAGCTTTACCGGGACAGGGGGCATTCAGTACTTC.

Notes on this clone: The same CDR3 is also encoded by other DNA sequences in this sample. The chain links TRBV28 to TRBJ2-7, with unresolved D. Germline CDR1 is MDHEN and CDR2 is SYDVKM. V dropped 6 bases and J dropped 2 bases, with 5 bases sitting between them. The CDR3 is 11 amino acids. The CDR3 DNA reads TGTGCCAGCAGCCGAGCCTACGAGCAGTACTTC. Protein product: CASSRAYEQYF. The whole variable domain, filled in from reference TRBV28 and TRBJ2-7, reads DVKVTQSSRYLVKRTGEKVFLECVQDMDHENMFWYRQDPGLGLRLIYFSYDVKMKEKGDIPEGYSVSREKKERFSLILESASTNQTSMYLCASSRAYEQYFGPGTRLTVT.

V is TRBV14 and J is TRBJ2-1; maybe TRBD2 (7 bases). Germline V CDR1 and CDR2: SGHDN, FVKESK. Trimming pared 3 bases from V and 4 bases from J, leaving 16 bases between. The CDR3 runs 16 residues. CDR3 sequence reads: CASSHLGGADYNEQFF. CDR3 nucleotides: TGTGCCAGCAGCCACCTTGGGGGGGCGGATTACAATGAGCAGTTCTTC.

The chain links TRBV28 to TRBJ2-1; D not certain. Germline values: CDR1 MDHEN, CDR2 SYDVKM. Trimming shortened V by 7 bases and J by 0 bases, and 7 bases separated the two germline ends. The CDR3 contains 13 residues. This CDR3 reads CASTQDSYNEQFF. Written as DNA, the CDR3 is TGTGCCAGCACCCAGGACTCCTACAATGAGCAGTTCTTC.